This T cell receptor (beta chain) is drawn from a study of blood T cell repertoires in COVID-19. About the study: Samples taken during acute and convalescent COVID-19 were collected in the United States, Italy and Spain. Sample material is recorded as cDNA or gDNA derived from T cells, B-cell-depleted T cells, or PBMCs.

Authors' analysis steps: Using reference gene primer amplification, nucleated cell counts were estimated. TCRdb's table, derived via immunoSEQ multiplex PCR, lists solely in-frame clones and lacks some. V, J and clone size derive from that table, while D and trimming were established from the DNA sequence. The sample records tens of thousands of clones, approximately 88% being singletons. There are 12 residues in the CDR3. V was pared by 3 bases and J by 8 bases, with 10 bases between. The sequenced material came from peripheral blood. The J gene is TRBJ1-1, the V gene TRBV12-3 or TRBV12-4; D call uncertain. This clonotype originated in a woman between 45 and 65 years old with acute or convalescent COVID-19. The CDR3 DNA follows: TGTGCCAGCAGTTTGATCCTCGGGGAAGCTTTCTTT. Protein sequence: CASSLILGEAFF.